The 17 T cell receptor beta chains below come from one sample, sequenced in a study of early T cells in non-severe SARS-CoV-2 infection. MiXCR, run by TCRdb on the 5' RACE reads, gives a single entry per CDR3 protein. This sample has approximately 110,000 distinct CDR3 sequences, with 15% found just once. The sample was whole blood. These receptors were taken from an adult who was a healthcare worker with PCR-confirmed SARS-CoV-2 infection or an uninfected control (not recorded which).

V is TRBV6-6 and J is TRBJ2-5; 10 nucleotides match TRBD2. V gave up 8 bases and J gave up 7 bases; unmatched junction bases: 7. Germline values: CDR1 MNHNY, CDR2 SVGAGI (reference sequence). This CDR3 has 13 amino acids. The CDR3 sequence: CASRGSSGGTQYF. The DNA of the CDR3 is TGTGCCAGCCGGGGTTCTAGCGGGGGGACCCAGTACTTC.

The rearrangement joins TRBV6-6 to TRBJ2-5; a possible D gene is TRBD2 (5 bases). The CDR3 covers 14 residues. The V gene lost 0 bases and the J gene lost 5 bases, with 10 bases spanning the gap. CDR1 is MNHNY, CDR2 SVGAGI, per germline (reference sequence). The CDR3 nucleotides read TGTGCCAGCAGTTACTCGTCCGGGAAGGAGACCCAGTACTTC. This translates into CASSYSSGKETQYF.

This clonotype has just a few counts. J is TRBJ2-1 and V is TRBV5-1; D is possibly TRBD1 (5 bases). There are 12 residues in the CDR3. V was cut by 3 bases and J by 14 bases, with 15 bases left in between. Germline assignment: CDR1 SGHRS and CDR2 YFSETQ. CDR3 sequence (DNA): TGCGCCAGCAGCTCGACAGTGGAGAGCGAGTTCTTC. Amino acids: CASSSTVESEFF.

The chain couples TRBV30 to TRBJ1-3; D gene unclear. This CDR3 is built from 14 residues. Per germline, CDR1 GTSNPN and CDR2 SVGIG (reference sequence). V lost 0 bases, J lost 4 bases, and 10 bases lay in between. The CDR3 DNA follows: TGTGCCTGGAGTGTAAGAATCCGGGGAAACACCATATATTTT. Amino acids: CAWSVRIRGNTIYF.

This clonotype came up many times. The chain combines TRBV10-3 with TRBJ2-2; the match to TRBD2 covers 7 bases. Trimming at V came to 2 bases and at J to 7 bases, leaving 1 base not matched to a gene. Per germline, CDR1 ENHRY and CDR2 SYGVKD. This CDR3 has 13 residues. This CDR3 is CAISERGGGELFF. Here the CDR3 DNA reads TGTGCCATCAGTGAGCGCGGGGGCGGGGAGCTGTTTTTT.

This clonotype turned up a few times. The chain joins TRBV7-9 to TRBJ2-5; tentatively, D is TRBD2 (6 bases). The CDR3 loop spans 13 amino acids. The V and J ends lost 7 bases and 0 bases respectively, with 9 bases between them. Germline CDR1 SEHNR, CDR2 FQNEAQ (reference sequence). The CDR3 region is CASMRDYQETQYF. The CDR3 DNA is TGTGCCAGCATGAGGGACTACCAAGAGACCCAGTACTTC.

The V and J genes are TRBV29-1 and TRBJ1-1; D remains ambiguous. The CDR3 length is 13 residues. V dropped 5 bases and J dropped 3 bases, with 13 bases sitting between them. Germline V gene data show CDR1 as SQVTM and CDR2 as ANQGSEA. The CDR3 sequence: CSVTVERDTEAFF. The CDR3 DNA sequence: TGCAGCGTTACTGTCGAGAGAGACACTGAAGCTTTCTTT.

The V call is TRBV29-1, the J call TRBJ2-1; TRBD2 is a possible D gene (6 bases). Trimming left V 7 bases short and J 8 bases short, with 12 bases between. CDR3 length: 11 amino acids. Germline values: CDR1 SQVTM, CDR2 ANQGSEA. The CDR3 protein is CSGGDTDEQFF. CDR3 nucleotide sequence: TGCAGCGGCGGGGATACCGATGAGCAGTTCTTC.

The chain couples TRBV10-2 to TRBJ1-5; no reliable D call. V was shortened by 7 bases and J by 6 bases, with 13 bases between the two germline ends. The CDR3 sequence is 13 residues long. Germline assignment: CDR1 WSHSY and CDR2 SAAADI. The CDR3 bases are TGCGCCAGCACACAGCAGAAGGGTCAGCCCCAGCATTTT. This translates into CASTQQKGQPQHF.

The chain has TRBV6-5 and TRBJ2-2, with D maybe TRBD1 (6 bases). The CDR3 length is 14 residues. CDR1 MNHEY and CDR2 SVGAGI come from the germline V gene. V was clipped by 6 bases and J by 2 bases, with 10 bases between them. The CDR3 sequence: CASSQGTNTGELFF. The CDR3 coding sequence is TGTGCCAGCAGCCAGGGGACAAACACCGGGGAGCTGTTTTTT.

CDR3 sequence reads: CASSKEGGTGTNNSPLHF. The CDR3 DNA follows: TGTGCCAGCAGCAAAGAGGGGGGGACAGGAACCAATAATTCACCCCTCCACTTT. This chain uses TRBV21-1 with TRBJ1-6; the table calls TRBD1, which could not be checked here. TRBV21-1 counts as a pseudogene. The CDR3 has 18 residues.

V usage is TRBV7-9 and J usage is TRBJ1-2; 8 nucleotides agree with TRBD1. This CDR3 is built from 14 residues. The V gene's germline CDR1 is SEHNR and CDR2 FQNEAQ (reference sequence). V dropped 1 base and J dropped 8; count of bases not matched to a gene: 6. The CDR3 reads CASSLVVTGAGYTF. CDR3 DNA sequence: TGTGCCAGCAGCTTAGTGGTGACAGGGGCAGGCTACACCTTC.

The chain has TRBV6-5 and TRBJ1-2; 9 bases are shared with TRBD1. The germline V gene encodes CDR1 MNHEY and CDR2 SVGAGI. The CDR3 contains 15 residues. V dropped 8 bases and J dropped 4; count of bases not matched to a gene: 11. CDR3 loop: CASGGTGRNGYGYTF. DNA of the CDR3: TGTGCCAGCGGGGGGACAGGGAGAAATGGCTATGGCTACACCTTC.

In this sample, this clonotype turned up a few times. This chain joins TRBV5-1 and TRBJ1-5; D ambiguous. With 3 bases removed from V and 5 bases from J, the gap between germline ends came to 9 bases. This CDR3 region has 13 residues. CDR1 and CDR2 (germline): SGHRS, YFSETQ. The CDR3 DNA reads as TGCGCCAGCAGCTCCCAACCGGATCAGCCCCAGCATTTT. Amino acid sequence: CASSSQPDQPQHF.

This clonotype was found a few times. This chain connects TRBV5-4 to TRBJ2-3; D might be TRBD1 (6 bases). V was pared by 3 bases and J by 2 bases, with 13 bases between. This CDR3 has 15 residues. Germline-derived CDR1 and CDR2 are SGHNT and YYREEE (reference sequence). CDR3 sequence reads: CASSSAGGYTDTQYF. CDR3 sequence (DNA): TGTGCCAGCAGCTCTGCTGGGGGCTACACAGATACGCAGTATTTT.

V gene TRBV19 combines with J gene TRBJ2-6; 10 bases map to TRBD1. CDR1 is LNHDA, CDR2 SQIVND, per germline (reference sequence). The CDR3 totals 15 residues. The V segment lost 5 bases and the J segment 8 bases; nucleotides outside the gene matches: 6. CDR3 sequence (DNA): TGTGCCAGTAGTCCCGGGACAGGGGAGACCAACGTCCTGACTTTC. Translation: CASSPGTGETNVLTF.

This clonotype was observed a handful of times. One end of the junction does not line up with germline, which may come from a read error. The chain couples TRBV3-1 to TRBJ2-2; tentatively, D is TRBD2 (5 bases). Germline assignment: CDR1 LGHDT and CDR2 YNNKEL (reference sequence). The CDR3 has 12 residues. The CDR3 nucleotides are TGTGCCAGCAGCCTTGTCGCCGGGGAGCCGTTTTTT. This codes for CASSLVAGEPFF.